What follows are 18 T cell receptor beta chains derived from one specimen sequenced in a study of T cell repertoires in cytomegalovirus infection. TCRdb reprocessed the reads via MiXCR and lists one record per CDR3 protein. The sample holds about 310,000 distinct CDR3 sequences; 25% are singletons and the top ten take roughly 13%. Their cognate antigens are unknown. The sequenced sample was cultured PBMCs, obtained from culture after CMV antigen stimulation. The receptors were sampled from a human donor in good health (CMV status not recorded). Some clones in this sample may be carry-over from other donors' samples.

Many counts were recorded for this clonotype. The chain recombines TRBV7-2 with TRBJ2-3; 9 bases agree with TRBD2. Looked up from germline, CDR1 is SGHTA and CDR2 is FQGNSA. V shed 5 bases and J 6 bases; nucleotides not matched to a gene: 9. The CDR3 loop spans 15 amino acids. In DNA form, the CDR3 reads TGTGCCAGCAGCGGGGGGGGACTAGCAGCCGATACGCAGTATTTT. It codes for CASSGGGLAADTQYF.

This clonotype has more than one count but fewer than ten. The chain is built from TRBV7-2 and TRBJ2-7; tentatively, D is TRBD1 (5 bases). V was trimmed by 8 bases and J by 5 bases, leaving 10 bases between them. Germline V gene lookup returns CDR1 SGHTA and CDR2 FQGNSA. The CDR3 length is 11 residues. Here the CDR3 reads CASQGPDEQYF. The CDR3 DNA sequence: TGTGCCAGCCAGGGTCCTGACGAGCAGTACTTC.

This clonotype came up a few times. The chain links TRBV15 to TRBJ2-1, with TRBD1 identical over 9 bases. The germline V gene encodes CDR1 LNHNV and CDR2 YYDKDF (reference sequence). CDR3 length: 15 amino acids. The trim removed 1 base at V and 6 bases at J, leaving 4 bases unmatched. The CDR3 loop reads CATSRAGTGINEQFF. The CDR3 DNA sequence: TGTGCCACCAGCAGAGCTGGGACAGGGATCAATGAGCAGTTCTTC.

The chain employs TRBV6-1 and TRBJ1-2; D is ambiguous. Trimming pared 6 bases from V and 2 bases from J, leaving 10 bases between. In germline, CDR1 is MNHNS, CDR2 SASEGT. The CDR3 consists of 13 residues. This CDR3 is CASRDWANYGYTF. For the CDR3, the DNA is TGTGCCAGCAGGGATTGGGCAAACTATGGCTACACCTTC.

At least ten counts were recorded for this clonotype. The V gene is TRBV25-1, the J gene TRBJ2-4; no clear D gene. CDR1 MGHDK and CDR2 SYGVNS come from the germline V gene. The CDR3 runs 14 residues. Trimming removed 2 bases at V and 6 bases at J, with 11 bases between. The DNA for the CDR3 is TGTGCCAGCAGTGAAGAGCGTTTAGGAAACATTCAGTACTTC. Residues: CASSEERLGNIQYF.

This clonotype was seen at least ten times. CDR3 amino acids: CASSLESWADTQYF. The CDR3 DNA is TGTGCCAGCAGCTTAGAGTCCTGGGCGGATACGCAGTATTTT. The chain has TRBV7-2 and TRBJ2-3; D not certain. Germline CDR1 reads SGHTA; CDR2 reads FQGNSA. The V end lost 1 base, the J end lost 6 bases, and 11 bases lay between the germline ends. CDR3 length: 14 residues.

This clonotype was seen only a few times. CDR3 DNA: TGTGCCAGCAGCGAATCGCATTTGTCAAATGAGCAGTTCTTC. It translates to CASSESHLSNEQFF. J is TRBJ2-1 and V is TRBV28; no definite D call. Germline-derived CDR1 and CDR2 are MDHEN and SYDVKM. Trimming shortened V by 6 bases and J by 7 bases, and 16 bases separated the two germline ends. This CDR3 is built from 14 residues.

This chain joins TRBV7-2 and TRBJ1-1, with D possibly matching TRBD1 (5 bases). The CDR3 is 15 residues long. V was clipped by 1 base and J by 4 bases, with 13 bases between them. The V gene's germline CDR1 is SGHTA and CDR2 FQGNSA. The CDR3 DNA reads TGTGCCAGCAGCTTAGATCGGGGGTACAGCACTGAAGCTTTCTTT. It encodes CASSLDRGYSTEAFF. Combining the CDR3 with reference TRBV7-2 and TRBJ1-1 gives the whole variable domain GAGVSQSPSNKVTEKGKDVELRCDPISGHTALYWYRQSLGQGLEFLIYFQGNSAPDKSGLPSDRFSAERTGGSVSTLTIQRTQQEDSAVYLCASSLDRGYSTEAFFGQGTRLTVV.

This chain connects TRBV6-2 or TRBV6-3 to TRBJ2-1; no clear D gene. Germline CDR1 and CDR2: MNHEY and SVGEGT. This CDR3 contains 13 residues. V lost 7 bases and J lost 4, with 11 bases in between. In nucleotides, the CDR3 is TGTGCCAGCACCAACCCCCCTTACAATGAGCAGTTCTTC. Its translation is CASTNPPYNEQFF.

The CDR3 nucleotides read TGTGCCAGCAGTAGGGCCGGGGTTCTAAATTCACCCCTCCACTTT. The encoded protein is CASSRAGVLNSPLHF. V and J are TRBV6-1 and TRBJ1-6; D gene ambiguous. V shed 5 bases and J shed 7 bases, with 15 bases lying between them. Germline V lookup: CDR1 MNHNS, CDR2 SASEGT. The CDR3 spans 15 residues.

This clonotype appeared many times. V usage is TRBV7-2 and J usage is TRBJ1-6; TRBD1 matches 7 bases. Trimming at V came to 2 bases and at J to 8 bases, leaving 6 bases not matched to a gene. This CDR3 has 15 residues. The germline V gene encodes CDR1 SGHTA and CDR2 FQGNSA. The CDR3 bases are TGTGCCAGCAGCTTAACCGGGACAGTAGATTCACCCCTCCACTTT. Residues: CASSLTGTVDSPLHF.

The J gene is TRBJ1-3, the V gene TRBV6-2 or TRBV6-3; no clear D gene. The V end lost 6 bases, the J end lost 0 bases, and 9 bases lay between the germline ends. CDR3 length: 14 residues. From germline, CDR1 is MNHEY and CDR2 SVGEGT. CDR3 in DNA: TGTGCCAGCAGGCGGACTGGCTCTGGAAACACCATATATTTT. Its translation is CASRRTGSGNTIYF.

This sequence joins TRBV7-6 and TRBJ1-1, with 8 bases identical to TRBD1. Germline CDR1 reads SGHVS; CDR2 reads FNYEAQ. This CDR3 comprises 18 residues. V lost 0 bases and J lost 5; bases outside the gene matches: 14. The CDR3 nucleotides read TGTGCCAGCAGCTTAGCTTTGGGTAGGGCCAGGGGGCAAACTGAAGCTTTCTTT. As protein: CASSLALGRARGQTEAFF.

This clonotype was seen more than once but under ten times. This CDR3 is CASSAPVSDTQYF. The CDR3 DNA reads TGTGCCAGCAGCGCACCCGTCTCTGATACGCAGTATTTT. The chain joins TRBV7-2 to TRBJ2-3; D ambiguous. CDR3 length: 13 amino acids. Trimming left V 5 bases short and J 6 bases short, with 12 bases between. The germline V gene encodes CDR1 SGHTA and CDR2 FQGNSA.

The genes are TRBV18 and TRBJ1-5; no reliable D call. The germline CDR1 and CDR2 sequences are KGHSH and LQKENI. The CDR3 totals 15 residues. V gave up 0 bases and J gave up 3 bases, with 9 bases separating them. In DNA form, the CDR3 reads TGTGCCAGCTCACCACCCCCGGGCTACAATCAGCCCCAGCATTTT. Its protein product is CASSPPPGYNQPQHF.

This clonotype was seen only a few times. The chain recombines TRBV7-2 with TRBJ2-1; TRBD2 aligns across 8 bases. V was clipped by 6 bases and J by 8 bases; unmatched bases: 12. CDR3 length: 15 residues. Germline CDR1 is SGHTA and CDR2 is FQGNSA. CDR3 bases: TGTGCCAGCAGTTTCAAGCGGGAGCGAATCTATGAGCAGTTCTTC. This encodes CASSFKRERIYEQFF.

This chain uses TRBV28 with TRBJ2-5; 10 bases line up with TRBD2. The trim removed 3 bases at V and 5 bases at J, leaving 9 bases unmatched. Germline lookup yields CDR1 MDHEN and CDR2 SYDVKM. CDR3 length: 16 residues. The CDR3 DNA follows: TGTGCCAGCAGTTTCGGGCTAGCGGGAGTGAGGGAGACCCAGTACTTC. This gives the protein CASSFGLAGVRETQYF.

V gene TRBV19 combines with J gene TRBJ1-4, with D possibly being TRBD1 (6 bases). Trimming took off 4 bases at V and 7 bases at J, with 16 bases between the two ends. This CDR3 comprises 15 residues. Germline V gives CDR1 LNHDA, CDR2 SQIVND (reference sequence). The CDR3 sequence is CASSTSRGSGEKLFF. In nucleotides, the CDR3 is TGTGCCAGTAGTACCTCCAGGGGCTCGGGTGAAAAACTGTTTTTT.